The clone carrying this T cell receptor (beta chain) was found a few times. Amplification used 60 Vbeta primers and 13 Jbeta primers. Original methodology: The authors later counted 75 million to 90 million unique TCR beta chains, approximately 10 million of them shared. Sequencing used immunoSEQ multiplex PCR; TCRdb keeps in-frame clones, though not all of them. The V and J calls and clone size are taken from that table; D and trimming were inferred from the DNA. The repertoire consists of around 190,000 clones, with approximately 79% occurring once and the leading ten covering around 4.8%. This CDR3 is built from 14 residues. After removal of 6 bases from V and 2 bases from J, the junction contained 8 bases not matched to a gene. Germline CDR1 is SQVTM and CDR2 is ANQGSEA. The source of the sample is a study of cytomegalovirus exposure and HLA in healthy donors.

The source is a woman between 25 and 40 years old in good health and CMV-seropositive. Sequencing was performed on PBMCs. V and J are TRBV29-1 and TRBJ2-7; 9 bases agree with TRBD1. The DNA of the CDR3 is TGCAGCGTGAAGCTTGGGGACAGGGCCTACGAGCAGTACTTC. Its translation is CSVKLGDRAYEQYF.